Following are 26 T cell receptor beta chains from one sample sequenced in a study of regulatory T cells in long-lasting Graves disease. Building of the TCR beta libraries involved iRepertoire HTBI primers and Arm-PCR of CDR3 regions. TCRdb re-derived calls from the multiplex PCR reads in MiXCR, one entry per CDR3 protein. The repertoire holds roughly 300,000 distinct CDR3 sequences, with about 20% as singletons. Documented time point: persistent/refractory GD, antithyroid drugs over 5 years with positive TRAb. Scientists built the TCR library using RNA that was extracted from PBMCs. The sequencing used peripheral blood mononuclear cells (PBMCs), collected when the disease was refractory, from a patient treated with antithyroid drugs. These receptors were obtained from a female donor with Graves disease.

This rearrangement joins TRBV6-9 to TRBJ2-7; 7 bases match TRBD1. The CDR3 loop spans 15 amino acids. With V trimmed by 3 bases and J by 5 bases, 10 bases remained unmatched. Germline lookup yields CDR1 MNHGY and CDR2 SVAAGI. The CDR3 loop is CASSYFPGTVDEQYF. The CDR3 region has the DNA TGTGCCAGCAGTTACTTCCCGGGGACAGTAGACGAGCAGTACTTC.

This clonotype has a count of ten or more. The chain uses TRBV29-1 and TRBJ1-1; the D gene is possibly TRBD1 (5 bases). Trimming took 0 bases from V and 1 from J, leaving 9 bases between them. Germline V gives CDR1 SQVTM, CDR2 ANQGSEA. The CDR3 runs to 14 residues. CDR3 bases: TGCAGCGTTGAAGATGGGCAGGGGAACACTGAAGCTTTCTTT. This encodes CSVEDGQGNTEAFF.

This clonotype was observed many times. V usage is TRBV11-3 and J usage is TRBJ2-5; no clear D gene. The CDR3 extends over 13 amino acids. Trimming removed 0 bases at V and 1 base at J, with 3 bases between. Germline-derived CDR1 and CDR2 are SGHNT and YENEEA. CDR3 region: CASSLEPQETQYF. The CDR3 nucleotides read TGTGCCAGCAGCTTAGAACCCCAAGAGACCCAGTACTTC.

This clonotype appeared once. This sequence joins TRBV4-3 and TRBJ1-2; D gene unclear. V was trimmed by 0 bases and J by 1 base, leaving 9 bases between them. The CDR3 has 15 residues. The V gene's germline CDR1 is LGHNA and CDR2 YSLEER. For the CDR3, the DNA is TGCGCCAGCAGCCAAGAAGCCGGGGTTAACTATGGCTACACCTTC. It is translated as CASSQEAGVNYGYTF.

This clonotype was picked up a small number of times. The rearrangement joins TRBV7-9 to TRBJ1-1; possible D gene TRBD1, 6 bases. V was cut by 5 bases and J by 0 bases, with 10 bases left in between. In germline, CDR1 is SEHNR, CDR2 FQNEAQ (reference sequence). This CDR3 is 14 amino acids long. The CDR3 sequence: CASSGGQLNTEAFF. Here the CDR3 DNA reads TGTGCCAGCAGCGGAGGACAGTTGAACACTGAAGCTTTCTTT.

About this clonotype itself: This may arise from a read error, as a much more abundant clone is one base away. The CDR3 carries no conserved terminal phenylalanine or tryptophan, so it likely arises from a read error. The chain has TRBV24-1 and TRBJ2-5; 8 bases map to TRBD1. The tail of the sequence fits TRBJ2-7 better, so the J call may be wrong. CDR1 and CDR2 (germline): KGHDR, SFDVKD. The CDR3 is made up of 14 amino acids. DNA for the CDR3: TGTGCCACCCGCGGACGACAGGGGCCCTACGAGCAGTACTCC. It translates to CATRGRQGPYEQYS.

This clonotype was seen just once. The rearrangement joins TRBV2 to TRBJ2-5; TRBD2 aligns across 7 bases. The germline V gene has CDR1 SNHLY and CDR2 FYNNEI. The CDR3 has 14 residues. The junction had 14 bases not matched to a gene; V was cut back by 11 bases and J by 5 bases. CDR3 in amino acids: CASSPLAEGETQYF. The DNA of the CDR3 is TGTGCCTCCAGTCCGCTAGCGGAGGGGGAGACCCAGTACTTC.

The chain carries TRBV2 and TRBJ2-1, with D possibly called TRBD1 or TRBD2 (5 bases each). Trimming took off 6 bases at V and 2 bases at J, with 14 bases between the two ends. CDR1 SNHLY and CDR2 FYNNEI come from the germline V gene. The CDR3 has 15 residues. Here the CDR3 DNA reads TGTGCCAGCAGCCTTCAGAGGGGCCCCTACAATGAGCAGTTCTTC. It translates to CASSLQRGPYNEQFF.

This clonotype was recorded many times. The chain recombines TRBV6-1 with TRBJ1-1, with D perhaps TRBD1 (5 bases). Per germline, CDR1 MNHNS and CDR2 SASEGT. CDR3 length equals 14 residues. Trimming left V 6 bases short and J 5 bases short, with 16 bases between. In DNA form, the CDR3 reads TGTGCCAGCAGCCATACTCGGGGGAAGACTGAAGCTTTCTTT. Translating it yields CASSHTRGKTEAFF.

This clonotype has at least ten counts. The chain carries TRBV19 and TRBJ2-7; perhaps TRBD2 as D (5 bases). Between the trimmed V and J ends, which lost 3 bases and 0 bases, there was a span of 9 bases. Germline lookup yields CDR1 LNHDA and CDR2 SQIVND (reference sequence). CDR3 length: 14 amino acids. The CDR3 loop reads CASSMYGGSYEQYF. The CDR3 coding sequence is TGTGCCAGTAGTATGTATGGAGGCTCCTACGAGCAGTACTTC.

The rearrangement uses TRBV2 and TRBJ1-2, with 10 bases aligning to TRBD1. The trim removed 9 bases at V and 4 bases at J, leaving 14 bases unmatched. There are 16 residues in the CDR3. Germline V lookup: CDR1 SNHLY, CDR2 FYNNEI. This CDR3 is CARAATQDRGIYGYTF. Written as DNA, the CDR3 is TGTGCCAGAGCAGCTACCCAGGACAGGGGGATCTATGGCTACACCTTC. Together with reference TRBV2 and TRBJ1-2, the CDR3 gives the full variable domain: EPEVTQTPSHQVTQMGQEVILRCVPISNHLYFYWYRQILGQKVEFLVSFYNNEISEKSEIFDDQFSVERPDGSNFTLKIRSTKLEDSAMYFCARAATQDRGIYGYTFGSGTRLTVV.

Here the CDR3 reads CASSLVRGPNYGYTF. The CDR3 nucleotides read TGTGCCAGCAGCTTAGTCAGGGGGCCTAACTATGGCTACACCTTC. The chain is built from TRBV5-8 and TRBJ1-2; 8 nucleotides line up with TRBD1. The CDR3 covers 15 residues. The V segment lost 2 bases and the J segment 0 bases; nucleotides outside the gene matches: 3. Germline-derived CDR1 and CDR2 are SGHTS and YDEGEE.

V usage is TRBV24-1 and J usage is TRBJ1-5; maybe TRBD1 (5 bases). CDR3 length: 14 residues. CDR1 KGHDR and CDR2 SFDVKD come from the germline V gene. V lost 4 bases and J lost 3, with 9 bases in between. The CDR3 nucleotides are TGTGCCACCAGTGAGGCCAGGGACAATCAGCCCCAGCATTTT. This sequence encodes CATSEARDNQPQHF.

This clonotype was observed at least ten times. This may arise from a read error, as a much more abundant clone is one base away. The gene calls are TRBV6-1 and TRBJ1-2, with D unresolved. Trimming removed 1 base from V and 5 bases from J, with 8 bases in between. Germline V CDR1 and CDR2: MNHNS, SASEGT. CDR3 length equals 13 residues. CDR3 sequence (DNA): TGTGCCAGCAGTGAAGGGAGGGAATATGGCTACACCTTC. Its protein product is CASSEGREYGYTF.

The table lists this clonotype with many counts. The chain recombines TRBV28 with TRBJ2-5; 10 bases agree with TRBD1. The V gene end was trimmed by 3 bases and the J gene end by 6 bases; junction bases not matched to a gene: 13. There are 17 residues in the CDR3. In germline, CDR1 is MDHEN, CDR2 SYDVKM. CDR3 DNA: TGTGCCAGCAGTTTCGGGACAGGGGCCACCAATTGGAAGACCCAGTACTTC. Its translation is CASSFGTGATNWKTQYF.

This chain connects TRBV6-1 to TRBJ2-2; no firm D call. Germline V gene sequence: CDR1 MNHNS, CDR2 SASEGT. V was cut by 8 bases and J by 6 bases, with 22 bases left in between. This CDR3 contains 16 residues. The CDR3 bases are TGTGCCAGCTCACCCACCCAAGCGAATCGCGCCGGGGAGCTGTTTTTT. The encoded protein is CASSPTQANRAGELFF.

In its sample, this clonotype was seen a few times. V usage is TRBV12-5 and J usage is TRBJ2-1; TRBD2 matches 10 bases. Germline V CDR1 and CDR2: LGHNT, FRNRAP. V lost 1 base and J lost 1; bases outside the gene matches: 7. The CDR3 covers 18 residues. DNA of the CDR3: TGTGCTAGTGGTTTGGCCCTAGGACTAGCGGATTCCTACAATGAGCAGTTCTTC. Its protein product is CASGLALGLADSYNEQFF. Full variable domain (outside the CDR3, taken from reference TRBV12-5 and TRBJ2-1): DARVTQTPRHKVTEMGQEVTMRCQPILGHNTVFWYRQTMMQGLELLAYFRNRAPLDDSGMPKDRFSAEMPDATLATLKIQPSEPRDSAVYFCASGLALGLADSYNEQFFGPGTRLTVL.

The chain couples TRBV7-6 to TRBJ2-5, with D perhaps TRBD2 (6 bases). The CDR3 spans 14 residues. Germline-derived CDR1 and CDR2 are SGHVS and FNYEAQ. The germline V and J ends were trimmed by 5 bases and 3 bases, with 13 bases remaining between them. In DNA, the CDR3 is TGTGCCAGCAGCGCCTCGGGACTTAAAGAGACCCAGTACTTC. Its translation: CASSASGLKETQYF.

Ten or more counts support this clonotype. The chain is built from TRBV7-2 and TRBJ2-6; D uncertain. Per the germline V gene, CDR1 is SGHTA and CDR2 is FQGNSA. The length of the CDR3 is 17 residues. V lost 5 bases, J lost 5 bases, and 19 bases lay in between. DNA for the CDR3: TGTGCCAGCAGCCCACAAGTCAGGCTCTCACGGGCCAACGTCCTGACTTTC. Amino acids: CASSPQVRLSRANVLTF. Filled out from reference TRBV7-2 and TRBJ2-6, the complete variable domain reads GAGVSQSPSNKVTEKGKDVELRCDPISGHTALYWYRQSLGQGLEFLIYFQGNSAPDKSGLPSDRFSAERTGGSVSTLTIQRTQQEDSAVYLCASSPQVRLSRANVLTFGAGSRLTVL.

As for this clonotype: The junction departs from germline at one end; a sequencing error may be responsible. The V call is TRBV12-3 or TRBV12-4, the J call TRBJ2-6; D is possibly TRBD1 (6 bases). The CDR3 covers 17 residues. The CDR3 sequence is CASSLGAGLPGANVPTF. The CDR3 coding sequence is TGTGCCAGCAGCCTGGGGGCAGGGCTACCTGGGGCCAACGTCCCGACTTTC.

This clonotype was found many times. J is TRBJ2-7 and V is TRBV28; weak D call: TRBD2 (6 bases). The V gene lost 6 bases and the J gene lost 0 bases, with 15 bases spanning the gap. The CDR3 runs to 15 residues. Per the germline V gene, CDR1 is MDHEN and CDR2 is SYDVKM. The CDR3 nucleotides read TGTGCCAGCAGAACCCCTAGCGAGAGCTCCTACGAGCAGTACTTC. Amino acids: CASRTPSESSYEQYF.

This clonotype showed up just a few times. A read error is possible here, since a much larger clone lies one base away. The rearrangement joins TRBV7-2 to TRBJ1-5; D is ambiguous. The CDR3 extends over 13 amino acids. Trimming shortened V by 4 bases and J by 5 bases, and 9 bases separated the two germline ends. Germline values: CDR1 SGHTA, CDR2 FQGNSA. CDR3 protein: CTSSSQSHQPQHF. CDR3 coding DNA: TGTACCAGCAGCTCCCAGTCTCATCAGCCCCAGCATTTT.

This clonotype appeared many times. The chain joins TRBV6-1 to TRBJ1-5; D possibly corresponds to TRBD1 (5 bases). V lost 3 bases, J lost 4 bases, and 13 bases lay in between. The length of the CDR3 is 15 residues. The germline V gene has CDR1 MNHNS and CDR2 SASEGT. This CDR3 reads CASSDQGWANQPQHF. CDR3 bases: TGTGCCAGCAGTGATCAGGGTTGGGCGAATCAGCCCCAGCATTTT.

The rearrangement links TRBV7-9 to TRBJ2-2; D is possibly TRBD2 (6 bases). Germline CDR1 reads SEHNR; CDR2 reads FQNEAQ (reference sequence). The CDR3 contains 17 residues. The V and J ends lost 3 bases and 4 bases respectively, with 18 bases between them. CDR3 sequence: CASSLGTTGTRTGELFF. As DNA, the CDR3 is TGTGCCAGCAGCTTGGGCACAACCGGGACTCGCACCGGGGAGCTGTTTTTT.

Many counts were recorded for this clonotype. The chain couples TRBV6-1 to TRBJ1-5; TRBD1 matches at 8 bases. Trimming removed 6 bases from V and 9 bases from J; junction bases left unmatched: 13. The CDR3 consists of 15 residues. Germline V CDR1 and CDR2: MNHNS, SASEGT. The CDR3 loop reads CASRGQVSASRPQHF. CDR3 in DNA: TGTGCCAGCAGGGGACAGGTATCGGCTTCACGGCCCCAGCATTTT.

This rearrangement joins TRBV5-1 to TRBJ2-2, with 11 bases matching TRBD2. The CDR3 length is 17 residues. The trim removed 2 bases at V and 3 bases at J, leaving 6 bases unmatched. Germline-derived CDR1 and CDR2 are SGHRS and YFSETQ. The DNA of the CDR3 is TGCGCCAGCAGCTTCATAGCGGGAGGGCCCTACACCGGGGAGCTGTTTTTT. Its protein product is CASSFIAGGPYTGELFF.